These 9 T cell receptor beta chains were all obtained from the same sample, sequenced in a study of T cell responses to AZD1222 COVID-19 vaccine. TCRdb's copy holds only in-frame clones and misses some; the assay was immunoSEQ multiplex PCR. In the table there are 75,000 to 80,000 clones, roughly 90% of which are singletons. Specimen: peripheral blood, collected 28 days after the second AZD1222 dose. The source of these receptors is an adult who received the AZD1222 COVID-19 vaccine.

In DNA, the CDR3 is TGTGCCAGCAGCACCCGGGGGGGCTACTCCTACAATGAGCAGTTCTTC. Translated, it gives CASSTRGGYSYNEQFF. The chain combines TRBV9 with TRBJ2-1; 8 nucleotides agree with TRBD2. Looked up from germline, CDR1 is SGDLS and CDR2 is YYNGEE. After removal of 4 bases from V and 0 bases from J, the junction contained 6 bases not matched to a gene. CDR3 length: 16 residues. The full variable domain, completed using reference TRBV9 and TRBJ2-1, is DSGVTQTPKHLITATGQRVTLRCSPRSGDLSVYWYQQSLDQGLQFLIQYYNGEERAKGNILERFSAQQFPDLHSELNLSSLELGDSALYFCASSTRGGYSYNEQFFGPGTRLTVL.

J is TRBJ2-7 and V is TRBV7-9, with 8 bases fitting TRBD2. With 2 bases clipped from V and 9 bases from J, the junction kept 12 bases outside the gene matches. Per germline, CDR1 SEHNR and CDR2 FQNEAQ (reference sequence). The CDR3 is made up of 15 amino acids. CDR3 sequence reads: CASSLNKRGPGGQYF. The CDR3 coding sequence is TGTGCCAGCAGCTTAAACAAGCGGGGGCCAGGCGGGCAGTACTTC.

This rearrangement joins TRBV30 to TRBJ2-6; D unresolved. Germline CDR1 and CDR2: GTSNPN and SVGIG (reference sequence). Trimming took 3 bases from V and 0 from J, leaving 6 bases between them. The CDR3 totals 14 residues. The CDR3 sequence is CAWSLDSGANVLTF. CDR3 sequence (DNA): TGTGCCTGGAGCCTGGACTCTGGGGCCAACGTCCTGACTTTC.

Regarding this clone: Other DNA sequences within the sample encode an identical CDR3. The gene calls are TRBV3-1 (or the pseudogene TRBV3-2) and TRBJ2-7; TRBD1 matches at 7 bases. CDR1 and CDR2 from the germline V gene are LGHDT and YNNKEL (reference sequence). V shed 4 bases and J 2 bases; nucleotides not matched to a gene: 5. CDR3 length equals 14 residues. The CDR3 region has the DNA TGTGCCAGCAGCCCCAGGACAGGCGCCTACGAGCAGTACTTC. As protein: CASSPRTGAYEQYF.

The chain employs TRBV10-3 and TRBJ2-7, with D maybe TRBD1 (5 bases). V was pared by 4 bases and J by 3 bases, with 16 bases between. The V gene's germline CDR1 is ENHRY and CDR2 SYGVKD. The CDR3 has 15 amino acids. Here the CDR3 reads CAISGAGSGHYEQYF. The CDR3 coding sequence is TGTGCCATCAGTGGAGCCGGTTCAGGACACTACGAGCAGTACTTC.

The chain has TRBV2 and TRBJ1-5, with TRBD1 matching 9 bases. Per germline, CDR1 SNHLY and CDR2 FYNNEI. The V segment lost 10 bases and the J segment 3 bases; nucleotides outside the gene matches: 4. This CDR3 has 13 residues. The DNA for the CDR3 is TGTGCCATACGGACAGGGGACAATCAGCCCCAGCATTTT. Translated, it gives CAIRTGDNQPQHF. Together with reference TRBV2 and TRBJ1-5, the CDR3 gives the full variable domain: EPEVTQTPSHQVTQMGQEVILRCVPISNHLYFYWYRQILGQKVEFLVSFYNNEISEKSEIFDDQFSVERPDGSNFTLKIRSTKLEDSAMYFCAIRTGDNQPQHFGDGTRLSIL.

This rearrangement joins TRBV5-4 to TRBJ2-5; 8 bases line up with TRBD1. This CDR3 region has 15 residues. The V segment lost 1 base and the J segment 3 bases; nucleotides outside the gene matches: 5. CDR1 and CDR2 (germline): SGHNT, YYREEE (reference sequence). The CDR3 region has the DNA TGTGCCAGCAGCTTGCGTGGGACAGGCGAAGAGACCCAGTACTTC. This codes for CASSLRGTGEETQYF.

This CDR3 is CASSQDKRGGQPQHF. Here the CDR3 DNA reads TGTGCCAGCAGCCAAGATAAGAGGGGCGGACAGCCCCAGCATTTT. The chain uses TRBV4-2 and TRBJ1-5; D possibly corresponds to TRBD1 (5 bases). V lost 0 bases and J 7 bases, leaving 13 bases between the germline ends. Per the germline V gene, CDR1 is LGHNA and CDR2 is YNFKEQ. The CDR3 runs 15 residues.

V usage is TRBV21-1 and J usage is TRBJ1-4. TRBV21-1 is a recognized pseudogene. This CDR3 comprises 14 residues. Here the CDR3 reads CASSKGAGFEKLFF. The CDR3 DNA follows: TGTGCCAGCAGCAAAGGCGCGGGGTTTGAAAAACTGTTTTTT.